This T cell receptor beta chain came from a study of response to subunit inactivated influenza vaccine. General study points: Seasonal influenza vaccination, on each occasion, was suggested by the authors to recruit few new T cells.

Trimming removed 6 bases at V and 2 bases at J, with 11 bases between. The germline V gene has CDR1 MNHEY and CDR2 SVGEGT. The CDR3 sequence is 13 residues long. On this clonotype: Antigen unknown.

TCRdb re-called the RT-PCR reads with MiXCR, one entry per CDR3 protein. The table has about 520,000 distinct CDR3 sequences, 7.2% seen once. This receptor was obtained from a man between 50 and 69 years old who received an inactivated influenza vaccine. The rearrangement links TRBV6-2 or TRBV6-3 to TRBJ2-7, with a tentative D call TRBD2 (5 bases). The material was PBMCs from blood, obtained less than 30 months after vaccination. The CDR3 nucleotides are TGTGCCAGCAGAAAGGACTTAGCCTACGAGCAGTACTTC. Residues: CASRKDLAYEQYF.